One T cell receptor beta chain is described in this entry. These data are taken from a study of blood T cell repertoires in COVID-19. Method: immunoSEQ multiplex PCR; TCRdb's copy keeps in-frame clones and lacks some. The data show approximately 360,000 clones, with roughly 90% seen just once and 0.95% to 1% held by the top ten. V was pared by 8 bases and J by 3 bases, with 16 bases between. CDR3 length equals 14 residues. CDR1 is MDHEN and CDR2 is SYDVKM in the germline V gene. The chain recombines TRBV28 with TRBJ1-2, with a weak D call TRBD1 (6 bases). The receptor was isolated from a woman in her 30s with acute COVID-19. Input material: PBMCs or T cells enriched from blood (not recorded which). CDR3 bases: TGTGCCAGCCGCATGGGGGGGGGCTACTATGGCTACACCTTC. Its protein is CASRMGGGYYGYTF.